The 21 T cell receptor beta chains below were found in one sample sequenced in a study of T cells after somatic rescue of genetic block. Clones were read by immunoSEQ multiplex PCR, and TCRdb kept only the in-frame ones, dropping some. In the table there are approximately 110,000 clones, over 80% of which are singletons. The sample was peripheral blood mononuclear cells (PBMCs). Source of these receptors: a woman aged 18-35 years.

The chain couples TRBV6-4 to TRBJ2-3, with D unresolved. V dropped 3 bases and J dropped 0 bases, with 10 bases sitting between them. The CDR3 length is 15 residues. The germline V gene encodes CDR1 MRHNA and CDR2 SNTAGT. The CDR3 coding sequence is TGTGCCAGCAGTGAATTGGCAGGCAGCACAGATACGCAGTATTTT. Protein sequence: CASSELAGSTDTQYF.

This clone was counted once. The rearrangement joins TRBV27 to TRBJ1-4; TRBD1 matches at 7 bases. The CDR3 consists of 16 residues. The germline CDR1 and CDR2 sequences are MNHEY and SMNVEV (reference sequence). The V and J ends lost 5 bases and 4 bases, in that order; junction bases with no gene match: 10. CDR3 sequence: CASSTRQGGRNEKLFF. CDR3 in DNA: TGTGCCAGCAGTACGCGACAGGGAGGCCGTAATGAAAAACTGTTTTTT.

The genes are TRBV28 and TRBJ2-7, with D possibly being TRBD2 (5 bases). Trimming stripped 4 bases from V and 1 base from J, with 8 bases between. There are 13 residues in the CDR3. Germline V gene data show CDR1 as MDHEN and CDR2 as SYDVKM. CDR3 in DNA: TGTGCCAGCAGTTCGAGGGTATCCTACGAGCAGTACTTC. Amino acids: CASSSRVSYEQYF.

The genes are TRBV6-5 and TRBJ1-2; D not resolved. Per germline, CDR1 MNHEY and CDR2 SVGAGI. This CDR3 contains 15 residues. Trimming cost V 0 bases and J 3 bases, with 11 bases left between them. The CDR3 nucleotides read TGTGCCAGCAGTTACTCAGGCCCCGGGGACTATGGCTACACCTTC. It yields the protein CASSYSGPGDYGYTF.

The chain employs TRBV27 and TRBJ2-7; D not resolved. Germline CDR1 is MNHEY and CDR2 is SMNVEV (reference sequence). V was trimmed by 3 bases and J by 0 bases, leaving 9 bases between them. CDR3 length equals 14 residues. CDR3 bases: TGTGCCAGCAGTTTCAGTCATACCTCCTACGAGCAGTACTTC. This encodes CASSFSHTSYEQYF.

V usage is TRBV30 and J usage is TRBJ2-7, with 8 bases matching TRBD2. The CDR3 covers 15 residues. V dropped 0 bases and J dropped 3; count of bases not matched to a gene: 7. Germline CDR1 and CDR2: GTSNPN and SVGIG (reference sequence). The CDR3 nucleotides are TGTGCCTGGAGTGTAAACAGCGGGGGACTCTACGAGCAGTACTTC. This gives the protein CAWSVNSGGLYEQYF.

In its sample, this clone was seen a few times. V is TRBV14 and J is TRBJ1-1, with D perhaps TRBD1 (6 bases). From germline, CDR1 is SGHDN and CDR2 FVKESK. With 2 bases removed from V and 5 bases from J, the gap between germline ends came to 12 bases. The CDR3 consists of 14 residues. The CDR3 DNA follows: TGTGCCAGCAGCCAATTCCAGGGGAGTACTGAAGCTTTCTTT. As protein: CASSQFQGSTEAFF.

The rearrangement links TRBV5-1 to TRBJ1-2, with TRBD1 matching over 10 bases. Trimming at V came to 3 bases and at J to 2 bases, leaving 10 bases not matched to a gene. This CDR3 has 17 residues. Germline V gives CDR1 SGHRS, CDR2 YFSETQ. The CDR3 region is CASSSTGQGTLNYGYTF. The CDR3 coding sequence is TGCGCCAGCAGCTCTACGGGACAGGGGACTCTGAACTATGGCTACACCTTC.

The chain uses TRBV19 and TRBJ2-7; D is perhaps TRBD1 or TRBD2 (5 bases each). This CDR3 comprises 13 residues. Germline V gives CDR1 LNHDA, CDR2 SQIVND (reference sequence). The V end was cut by 8 bases, the J end by 0 bases, with 11 bases between. The CDR3 nucleotides are TGTGCCAGTGGCGCCGGGACCTCCTACGAGCAGTACTTC. Its protein is CASGAGTSYEQYF.

The gene calls are TRBV6-6 and TRBJ2-4; TRBD2 is a possible D gene (5 bases). Looked up from germline, CDR1 is MNHNY and CDR2 is SVGAGI (reference sequence). The CDR3 consists of 15 residues. The V and J ends lost 6 bases and 9 bases respectively, with 21 bases between them. This CDR3 is CASRPPLDYTSIQYF. In nucleotides, the CDR3 is TGTGCCAGCAGACCGCCTCTTGACTACACGAGCATTCAGTACTTC.

The V gene is TRBV6-4, the J gene TRBJ2-3; no reliable D call. Germline assignment: CDR1 MRHNA and CDR2 SNTAGT. Between the trimmed V and J ends, which lost 3 bases and 7 bases, there was a span of 2 bases. CDR3 length: 10 residues. CDR3 coding DNA: TGTGCCAGCAGTGAACATACGCAGTATTTT. The encoded protein is CASSEHTQYF.

The chain recombines TRBV7-3 with TRBJ2-3, with 7 bases aligning to TRBD2. This CDR3 is 14 amino acids long. With V trimmed by 5 bases and J by 2 bases, 4 bases remained unmatched. Germline V gene lookup returns CDR1 SGHTA and CDR2 FQGTGA. CDR3: CASSPAGTTDTQYF. The CDR3 DNA reads as TGTGCCAGCAGCCCAGCGGGGACCACAGATACGCAGTATTTT. Together with reference TRBV7-3 and TRBJ2-3, the CDR3 gives the full variable domain: GAGVSQTPSNKVTEKGKYVELRCDPISGHTALYWYRQSLGQGPEFLIYFQGTGAADDSGLPNDRFFAVRPEGSVSTLKIQRTERGDSAVYLCASSPAGTTDTQYFGPGTRLTVL.

The chain is built from TRBV5-1 and TRBJ1-6; a weak D match, TRBD1 (6 bases). V was cut by 0 bases and J by 8 bases, with 12 bases left in between. This CDR3 spans 15 amino acids. Per germline, CDR1 SGHRS and CDR2 YFSETQ. The CDR3 coding sequence is TGCGCCAGCAGCTTGGCGGCAGGGGCGGATTCACCCCTCCACTTT. Protein: CASSLAAGADSPLHF.

The chain employs TRBV2 and TRBJ2-7, with TRBD1 matching over 8 bases. The germline gives CDR1 SNHLY, CDR2 FYNNEI. The CDR3 length is 13 residues. V lost 2 bases to trimming and J lost 7 bases; unmatched junction nucleotides: 4. DNA of the CDR3: TGTGCCAGCAGTGAACAGGGGGCGGGAGAGCAGTACTTC. Amino acid sequence: CASSEQGAGEQYF.

The V gene is TRBV9, the J gene TRBJ2-1; TRBD1 aligns across 12 bases. Losses at the gene ends were 2 bases for V and 6 bases for J; bases not matched to a gene: 3. CDR1 and CDR2 from the germline V gene are SGDLS and YYNGEE. The CDR3 is made up of 15 amino acids. The CDR3 loop is CASSVGQGAINEQFF. CDR3 bases: TGTGCCAGCAGCGTGGGACAGGGGGCGATCAATGAGCAGTTCTTC.

The V gene is TRBV29-1, the J gene TRBJ1-1, with TRBD1 identical over 7 bases. The CDR3 is 15 amino acids. V was clipped by 1 base and J by 2 bases; unmatched bases: 7. CDR1 is SQVTM, CDR2 ANQGSEA, per germline. The DNA of the CDR3 is TGCAGCGTTGAAGTGTCGGGACAGAAAAACACTGAAGCTTTCTTT. Amino acids: CSVEVSGQKNTEAFF.

The V gene is TRBV28, the J gene TRBJ1-4; D perhaps matches TRBD1 (5 bases). This CDR3 contains 16 residues. Germline V gene data show CDR1 as MDHEN and CDR2 as SYDVKM. The germline V and J ends were trimmed by 2 bases and 8 bases, with 18 bases remaining between them. CDR3 sequence reads: CASSLDEEGRGEKLFF. CDR3 sequence (DNA): TGTGCCAGCAGTTTAGACGAAGAGGGGCGTGGAGAAAAACTGTTTTTT. The entire variable domain, with the rest obtained from reference TRBV28 and TRBJ1-4, is as follows: DVKVTQSSRYLVKRTGEKVFLECVQDMDHENMFWYRQDPGLGLRLIYFSYDVKMKEKGDIPEGYSVSREKKERFSLILESASTNQTSMYLCASSLDEEGRGEKLFFGSGTQLSVL.

The chain has TRBV7-3 and TRBJ1-5; 7 nucleotides agree with TRBD1. The V and J ends lost 5 bases and 6 bases, in that order; junction bases with no gene match: 10. Germline values: CDR1 SGHTA, CDR2 FQGTGA. The CDR3 has 15 residues. The DNA for the CDR3 is TGTGCCAGCAGCCACGCCGGGGGACAGCTTCAGCCCCAGCATTTT. Protein product: CASSHAGGQLQPQHF.

The chain employs TRBV4-1 and TRBJ2-3; 7 bases line up with TRBD2. The V and J ends lost 1 base and 2 bases, in that order; junction bases with no gene match: 9. CDR3 length: 17 amino acids. The germline V gene has CDR1 MGHRA and CDR2 YSYEKL. The chain's CDR3 is CASSQAPGGGYTDTQYF. The CDR3 DNA reads as TGCGCCAGCAGCCAAGCCCCGGGGGGAGGATACACAGATACGCAGTATTTT.

V and J are TRBV7-8 and TRBJ2-2, with a weak D call TRBD2 (6 bases). V was pared by 1 base and J by 2 bases, with 20 bases between. The CDR3 runs 19 residues. In germline, CDR1 is SGHVS, CDR2 FQNEAQ. CDR3 bases: TGTGCCAGCAGCTTAGTGGGGAGTGGTAGCGGAATAAACACCGGGGAGCTGTTTTTT. This translates into CASSLVGSGSGINTGELFF.

This chain links TRBV5-4 with TRBJ1-1; TRBD1 might be the D (6 bases). This CDR3 is 16 amino acids long. From germline, CDR1 is SGHNT and CDR2 YYREEE (reference sequence). Trimming left V 4 bases short and J 1 base short, with 17 bases between. The CDR3 spells CASSLLTGGPNTEAFF. The CDR3 DNA sequence: TGTGCCAGCAGCCTCCTCACCGGGGGGCCGAACACTGAAGCTTTCTTT.